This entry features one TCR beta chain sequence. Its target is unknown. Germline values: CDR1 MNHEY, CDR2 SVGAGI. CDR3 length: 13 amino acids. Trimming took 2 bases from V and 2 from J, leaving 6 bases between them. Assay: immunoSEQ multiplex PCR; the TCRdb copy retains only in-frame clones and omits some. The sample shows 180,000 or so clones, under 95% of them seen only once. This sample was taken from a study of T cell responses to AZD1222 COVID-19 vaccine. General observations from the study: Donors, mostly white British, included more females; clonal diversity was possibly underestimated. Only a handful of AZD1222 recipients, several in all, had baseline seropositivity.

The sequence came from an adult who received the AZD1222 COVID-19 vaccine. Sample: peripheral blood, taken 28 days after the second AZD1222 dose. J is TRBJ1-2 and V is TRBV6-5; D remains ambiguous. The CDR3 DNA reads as TGTGCCAGCAGTTACCTGTTAAACTATGGCTACACCTTC. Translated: CASSYLLNYGYTF.